One and the same sample provided the 14 T cell receptor beta chains below, sequenced in a study of breast tumors, draining lymph nodes, adjacent tissues. TCRdb re-called the multiplex PCR reads with MiXCR, one entry per CDR3 protein. Of about 31,000 distinct CDR3 sequences in the sample, about 60% were seen once. Sequenced: breast tumor tissue. The receptors originated from a female donor with breast cancer. Some clones in this sample may be carry-over from other donors' samples.

In the case of this clonotype: One junction end disagrees with the germline gene, perhaps due to a read error. J is TRBJ2-1 and V is TRBV11-2, with TRBD2 matching 9 bases. The CDR3 runs to 15 residues. In germline, CDR1 is SGHAT, CDR2 FQNNGV. For the CDR3, the DNA is TGTGTCAGCAGCTTACGTCTAGCGGGGTACAATGAGCAGCTCTTC. This sequence encodes CVSSLRLAGYNEQLF.

This clonotype showed up many times. At one end, the junction sequence differs from germline, possibly due to a read error. The V gene is TRBV7-2, the J gene TRBJ1-3; D may be TRBD1 (5 bases). Germline loops: CDR1 SGHTA, CDR2 FQGNSA. This CDR3 has 17 residues. This CDR3 is CASSQSGAGASGNPIYF. CDR3 nucleotides: TGTGCCAGCAGCCAAAGTGGGGCAGGAGCCTCTGGAAACCCCATATATTTT.

In this sample, this clonotype turned up many times. A much larger clone differs from this one at a single base, so this may be a read error. This rearrangement joins TRBV6-6 to TRBJ2-3; no reliable D call. Germline V CDR1 and CDR2: MNHNY, SVGAGI (reference sequence). This CDR3 has 21 amino acids. The germline V and J ends were trimmed by 5 bases and 0 bases, with 30 bases remaining between them. Written as DNA, the CDR3 is TGTGCCAGCAGTCACATTTTCTTTAGCCCCGCGACATCGAAAAGCACAGATACGCAGTATTTT. It encodes CASSHIFFSPATSKSTDTQYF.

CDR3 DNA sequence: TGTGCCAGCAGCGCACAACCCGGGATCGTCACAGATACGCAGTATTTT. Protein product: CASSAQPGIVTDTQYF. The chain employs TRBV7-8 and TRBJ2-3, with D perhaps matching TRBD2 (5 bases). Germline-derived CDR1 and CDR2 are SGHVS and FQNEAQ. The germline V and J ends were trimmed by 5 bases and 2 bases, with 17 bases remaining between them. The CDR3 has 16 residues.

This CDR3 is CASRRQAQETQYF. The CDR3, as DNA: TGTGCCAGTAGGAGGCAGGCTCAAGAGACCCAGTACTTC. The chain employs TRBV19 and TRBJ2-5; D not resolved. Per germline, CDR1 LNHDA and CDR2 SQIVND (reference sequence). The CDR3 is 13 residues long. Trimming took off 6 bases at V and 2 bases at J, with 10 bases between the two ends.

This clonotype was seen only a few times. The chain is built from TRBV6-5 and TRBJ1-2, with D perhaps matching TRBD1 (6 bases). The CDR3 contains 13 residues. V was trimmed by 2 bases and J by 8 bases, leaving 12 bases between them. The germline V gene has CDR1 MNHEY and CDR2 SVGAGI. CDR3 nucleotide sequence: TGTGCCAGCAGTTACGATGGGACATTGGGCTACACCTTC. Translated, it gives CASSYDGTLGYTF.

The gene calls are TRBV5-6 and TRBJ1-2; D remains ambiguous. The CDR3 is made up of 12 amino acids. Trimming stripped 1 base from V and 6 bases from J, with 7 bases between. Germline loops: CDR1 SGHDT, CDR2 YYEEEE. The CDR3 DNA reads TGTGCCAGCAGCTTGTGGACGCATGGCTACACCTTC. Translation gives CASSLWTHGYTF.

The sample holds many counts of this clonotype. Given a much more abundant clone one base away, this may be a read error. V is TRBV6-1 and J is TRBJ2-7; weak D call: TRBD1 (6 bases). The ends were cut back, 8 bases at V and 0 bases at J, with 20 bases in the middle. Germline V CDR1 and CDR2: MNHNS, SASEGT. The CDR3 sequence is 16 residues long. The CDR3 is CASGQGPFGYSYEQYF. The CDR3 nucleotides read TGTGCCAGCGGGCAGGGGCCTTTCGGATACTCCTACGAGCAGTACTTC.

The chain employs TRBV9 and TRBJ2-3, with D unresolved. The CDR3 has 13 amino acids. Germline V gene lookup returns CDR1 SGDLS and CDR2 YYNGEE. Trimming cost V 3 bases and J 10 bases, with 15 bases left between them. CDR3 DNA sequence: TGTGCCAGCAGCGATGAGGTAGACGATGCGCAGTATTTT. As protein: CASSDEVDDAQYF.

V gene TRBV20-1 combines with J gene TRBJ2-2; unclear D gene. V was cut by 3 bases and J by 3 bases, with 8 bases left in between. The germline V gene has CDR1 DFQATT and CDR2 SNEGSKA (reference sequence). The CDR3 has 13 residues. Here the CDR3 reads CSARVSDTGELFF. The CDR3 nucleotides are TGCAGTGCTAGGGTTTCGGACACCGGGGAGCTGTTTTTT.

The rearrangement uses TRBV10-2 and TRBJ1-6; TRBD1 agrees at 9 bases. Germline V CDR1 and CDR2: WSHSY, SAAADI. The CDR3 covers 14 residues. The junction had 6 bases not matched to a gene; V was cut back by 6 bases and J by 9 bases. The CDR3 reads CASRGGTGSSPLHF. CDR3 in DNA: TGCGCCAGCAGGGGCGGGACAGGGAGTTCACCCCTCCACTTT.

The chain uses TRBV5-1 and TRBJ2-7, with D uncertain. Trimming left V 4 bases short and J 3 bases short, with 11 bases between. There are 13 residues in the CDR3. CDR1 and CDR2 (germline): SGHRS, YFSETQ. CDR3 coding DNA: TGCGCCAGCAGCCAGTTAGACGGCTACGAGCAGTACTTC. This sequence encodes CASSQLDGYEQYF.

The chain joins TRBV10-2 to TRBJ1-2, with D maybe TRBD1 (6 bases). The length of the CDR3 is 12 residues. From germline, CDR1 is WSHSY and CDR2 SAAADI. V was pared by 3 bases and J by 5 bases, with 7 bases between. This CDR3 is CASSDTGYGYTF. The DNA of the CDR3 is TGCGCCAGCAGTGATACAGGGTATGGCTACACCTTC.

The chain carries TRBV24-1 and TRBJ2-1; D may correspond to TRBD1 or TRBD2 (5 bases each). V lost 4 bases, J lost 0 bases, and 18 bases lay in between. Per the germline V gene, CDR1 is KGHDR and CDR2 is SFDVKD. The CDR3 extends over 18 amino acids. Here the CDR3 reads CATSDPSPAGSSYNEQFF. The CDR3 nucleotides read TGTGCCACCAGTGACCCTTCCCCCGCAGGGAGCTCCTACAATGAGCAGTTCTTC.